Below, 25 T cell receptor beta chains from the same sample are listed, as sequenced in a study of T-cell reconstitution after alpha-beta-depleted transplantation in children. During its preparation, the TCRbeta library received unique molecular identifiers. MiXCR was run by TCRdb on the PCR reads, yielding one entry per CDR3 protein. The table shows some 340,000 distinct CDR3 sequences, with under 13% occurring only once. The sequencing here drew on PBMCs from the stem cell graft donor, taken from the stem cell graft. The receptors were gathered from a human donor who donated a stem cell graft to a child with acute lymphoblastic leukemia.

Only a few counts were recorded for this clonotype. This sequence joins TRBV12-3 or TRBV12-4 and TRBJ2-1; 7 nucleotides line up with TRBD2. J gave up 6 bases and V 0 bases, and 8 bases lay outside the gene matches. The CDR3 loop spans 16 amino acids. This CDR3 is CASSLAVGGPVNEQFF. CDR3 DNA: TGTGCCAGCAGTTTAGCGGTGGGAGGGCCAGTCAATGAGCAGTTCTTC.

This clonotype occurred a few times. The V call is TRBV6-1, the J call TRBJ2-1, with D possibly TRBD2 on 6 matching bases. The germline gives CDR1 MNHNS, CDR2 SASEGT. There are 14 residues in the CDR3. Trimming removed 10 bases at V and 4 bases at J, with 17 bases between. This CDR3 is CATHGSGWYNEQFF. CDR3 in DNA: TGTGCCACCCATGGGAGCGGGTGGTACAATGAGCAGTTCTTC.

The genes are TRBV7-9 and TRBJ2-1, with D uncertain. Germline values: CDR1 SEHNR, CDR2 FQNEAQ (reference sequence). The CDR3 loop spans 12 amino acids. V dropped 4 bases and J dropped 9 bases, with 10 bases sitting between them. CDR3 bases: TGTGCCAGCAGCTCCCCCGACGGTGAGCAGTTCTTC. Translating gives CASSSPDGEQFF. Full variable domain (missing parts from reference TRBV7-9 and TRBJ2-1): DTGVSQNPRHKITKRGQNVTFRCDPISEHNRLYWYRQTLGQGPEFLTYFQNEAQLEKSRLLSDRFSAERPKGSFSTLEIQRTEQGDSAMYLCASSSPDGEQFFGPGTRLTVL.

Only a few counts were recorded for this clonotype. The junction shows a germline mismatch at one end, possibly a read error. This chain connects TRBV7-7 to TRBJ2-5, with a tentative D call TRBD2 (5 bases). The CDR3 has 14 amino acids. CDR1 and CDR2 (germline): SSHAT, FNYEAQ (reference sequence). The CDR3 region has the DNA TGTGCTAGCAAGCGCGCGGGTCCGCAAGAGACCCAGTACTTC. This codes for CASKRAGPQETQYF.

The sample holds many counts of this clonotype. V usage is TRBV28 and J usage is TRBJ1-5; 12 nucleotides line up with TRBD1. The CDR3 runs 17 residues. Germline V lookup: CDR1 MDHEN, CDR2 SYDVKM. V was pared by 7 bases and J by 7 bases, with 14 bases of the junction left unmatched. The CDR3 loop is CASTLPEGDRGRQPQHF. CDR3 DNA: TGTGCCAGCACCCTCCCTGAGGGGGACAGGGGGCGGCAGCCCCAGCATTTT. Drawing the rest from reference TRBV28 and TRBJ1-5, the complete variable domain is DVKVTQSSRYLVKRTGEKVFLECVQDMDHENMFWYRQDPGLGLRLIYFSYDVKMKEKGDIPEGYSVSREKKERFSLILESASTNQTSMYLCASTLPEGDRGRQPQHFGDGTRLSIL.

The chain is built from TRBV4-3 and TRBJ1-3, with 9 bases matching TRBD1. Germline V gene lookup returns CDR1 LGHNA and CDR2 YSLEER. Trimming at V came to 2 bases and at J to 0 bases, leaving 14 bases not matched to a gene. The CDR3 length is 20 residues. As DNA, the CDR3 is TGCGCCAGCAGCCAACCCCGGGACAGGGAACCCATGAGCTCTGGAAACACCATATATTTT. Protein sequence: CASSQPRDREPMSSGNTIYF.

The CDR3 spells CASSQVLAGSADTQYF. Written as DNA, the CDR3 is TGCGCCAGCAGCCAAGTACTAGCGGGTTCTGCAGATACGCAGTATTTT. This sequence joins TRBV4-3 and TRBJ2-3; TRBD2 agrees at 9 bases. Per germline, CDR1 LGHNA and CDR2 YSLEER. The CDR3 has 16 amino acids. Trimming at V came to 1 base and at J to 4 bases, leaving 6 bases not matched to a gene.

This clonotype was detected a few times. For the CDR3, the DNA is TGTGCCAGCAGCCTCAGCAGGGAGGGCAATCAGCCCCAGCATTTT. Translation gives CASSLSREGNQPQHF. The gene calls are TRBV13 and TRBJ1-5, with D possibly matching TRBD1 (5 bases). Trimming cost V 5 bases and J 2 bases, with 13 bases left between them. The CDR3 extends over 15 amino acids. Germline V gives CDR1 PRHDT, CDR2 FYEKMQ (reference sequence). The full variable domain, in which reference TRBV13 and TRBJ1-5 provide the parts outside the CDR3, is AAGVIQSPRHLIKEKRETATLKCYPIPRHDTVYWYQQGPGQDPQFLISFYEKMQSDKGSIPDRFSAQQFSDYHSELNMSSLELGDSALYFCASSLSREGNQPQHFGDGTRLSIL.

The table lists this clonotype with a few counts. The V gene is TRBV5-6, the J gene TRBJ2-7; D possibly corresponds to TRBD2 (6 bases). V lost 4 bases, J lost 4 bases, and 24 bases lay in between. The CDR3 has 17 amino acids. The germline V gene encodes CDR1 SGHDT and CDR2 YYEEEE. This CDR3 reads CASSPRVFGGIRYEQYF. The CDR3 coding sequence is TGTGCCAGCAGCCCTAGAGTATTTGGCGGGATCAGGTACGAGCAGTACTTC.

This clonotype has just a few counts. The V gene is TRBV4-3, the J gene TRBJ2-7, with unresolved D. This CDR3 spans 16 amino acids. V was cut by 0 bases and J by 4 bases, with 16 bases left in between. Germline V lookup: CDR1 LGHNA, CDR2 YSLEER. Written as DNA, the CDR3 is TGCGCCAGCAGCCAAGATCGGCCCGCAGCGTCTTACGAGCAGTACTTC. Encoded protein: CASSQDRPAASYEQYF.

This chain uses TRBV15 with TRBJ2-2; 7 bases match TRBD1. The length of the CDR3 is 16 residues. V lost 5 bases, J lost 0 bases, and 6 bases stayed unmatched. Germline CDR1 and CDR2: LNHNV and YYDKDF (reference sequence). CDR3 sequence reads: CATSAWGQSNTGELFF. The CDR3, as DNA: TGTGCCACCAGCGCCTGGGGACAGTCGAACACCGGGGAGCTGTTTTTT.

This chain uses TRBV5-1 with TRBJ1-1, with D tentatively TRBD1 (5 bases). Germline assignment: CDR1 SGHRS and CDR2 YFSETQ. This CDR3 spans 14 amino acids. The germline V and J ends were trimmed by 5 bases and 0 bases, with 11 bases remaining between them. CDR3 in amino acids: CASSTGPVNTEAFF. The CDR3 bases are TGCGCCAGCAGTACGGGACCGGTGAACACTGAAGCTTTCTTT.

This clonotype turned up a few times. The CDR3, as DNA: TGTGCCAGCAGCCAGACGACAGTCAGGATTCAGTACTTC. Translation: CASSQTTVRIQYF. The chain has TRBV4-2 and TRBJ2-4; D perhaps matches TRBD1 (5 bases). V was cut by 3 bases and J by 10 bases, with 13 bases left in between. There are 13 residues in the CDR3. Germline V CDR1 and CDR2: LGHNA, YNFKEQ.

The CDR3 spells CSAWQGLVGTEAFF. The CDR3 DNA sequence: TGCAGTGCTTGGCAGGGGTTGGTAGGAACTGAAGCTTTCTTT. The chain employs TRBV20-1 and TRBJ1-1, with D maybe TRBD1 (6 bases). Trimming took 5 bases from V and 5 from J, leaving 18 bases between them. Germline assignment: CDR1 DFQATT and CDR2 SNEGSKA (reference sequence). The CDR3 is made up of 14 amino acids.

In its sample, this clonotype was seen many times. The gene calls are TRBV12-3 or TRBV12-4 and TRBJ2-5; D unclear. The ends were cut back, 6 bases at V and 6 bases at J, with 14 bases in the middle. The CDR3 is made up of 13 amino acids. CDR3 loop: CASSSDQRQTQYF. CDR3 nucleotides: TGTGCCAGCAGCTCCGATCAGCGCCAGACCCAGTACTTC.

This clonotype has at least ten counts. DNA of the CDR3: TGCGCCAGCAGCCAAGATTGGGGACAAGTTAACAATGAGCAGTTCTTC. Translation: CASSQDWGQVNNEQFF. The chain carries TRBV4-3 and TRBJ2-1, with D perhaps matching TRBD1 (6 bases). From germline, CDR1 is LGHNA and CDR2 YSLEER. CDR3 length equals 16 residues. V was trimmed by 0 bases and J by 5 bases, leaving 14 bases between them.

CDR3 sequence: CASSGLAGVETQYF. CDR3 nucleotides: TGTGCCAGCAGCGGACTAGCGGGAGTCGAGACCCAGTACTTC. This chain uses TRBV12-3 or TRBV12-4 with TRBJ2-5; 13 bases are shared with TRBD2. The V and J ends lost 6 bases and 5 bases, in that order; junction bases with no gene match: 3. The CDR3 totals 14 residues.

This clonotype was detected a few times. This chain links TRBV7-9 with TRBJ2-1, with 7 bases fitting TRBD2. The CDR3 length is 13 residues. Germline CDR1 is SEHNR and CDR2 is FQNEAQ (reference sequence). J was trimmed by 6 bases and V by 8 bases; bases with no gene match: 7. DNA of the CDR3: TGTGCCAGCCGCCTACCGGGGGGCAATGAGCAGTTCTTC. It is translated as CASRLPGGNEQFF.

The chain links TRBV28 to TRBJ2-1; D gene uncertain. Germline assignment: CDR1 MDHEN and CDR2 SYDVKM. The CDR3 has 16 residues. The germline V and J ends were trimmed by 1 base and 0 bases, with 10 bases remaining between them. The CDR3 DNA reads as TGTGCCAGCAGTTTATTTGGCGTGAGCTCCTACAATGAGCAGTTCTTC. Translated, it gives CASSLFGVSSYNEQFF.

This clonotype was observed at least ten times. V gene TRBV29-1 combines with J gene TRBJ2-3; D gene unclear. V lost 3 bases and J lost 5, with 12 bases in between. CDR1 is SQVTM, CDR2 ANQGSEA, per germline. The CDR3 is made up of 13 amino acids. For the CDR3, the DNA is TGCAGCGTTGACCCCACGTTGGGAGATACGCAGTATTTT. As protein: CSVDPTLGDTQYF.

There are many counts of this clonotype. This chain joins TRBV7-9 and TRBJ2-5, with D uncertain. Germline V gene data show CDR1 as SEHNR and CDR2 as FQNEAQ (reference sequence). This CDR3 has 12 residues. The V and J ends lost 1 base and 6 bases respectively, with 6 bases between them. The CDR3 is CASSLEGQTQYF. CDR3 in DNA: TGTGCCAGCAGCTTAGAGGGTCAGACCCAGTACTTC.

The chain links TRBV3-1 to TRBJ2-1; D is tentatively TRBD1 or TRBD2 (6 bases each). The V end was cut by 8 bases, the J end by 8 bases, with 34 bases between. The CDR3 loop spans 19 amino acids. Germline V gene sequence: CDR1 LGHDT, CDR2 YNNKEL (reference sequence). CDR3 bases: TGTGCCAGCTGTTTCTCCCGCGATCGGACAGCGGGTCCAACGGATGAGCAGTTCTTC. It translates to CASCFSRDRTAGPTDEQFF.

This clonotype occurred many times. The chain couples TRBV3-1 to TRBJ2-1, with TRBD2 identical over 7 bases. Germline V gene lookup returns CDR1 LGHDT and CDR2 YNNKEL (reference sequence). The CDR3 covers 14 residues. Trimming cost V 4 bases and J 3 bases; bases outside gene matches: 3. Here the CDR3 DNA reads TGTGCCAGCAGCCGAACGGGAGGCTACAATGAGCAGTTCTTC. It encodes CASSRTGGYNEQFF.

This clonotype was counted only a few times. The chain has TRBV9 and TRBJ1-5; D is ambiguous. The V and J ends lost 4 bases and 3 bases respectively, with 14 bases between them. The CDR3 has 15 residues. The V gene's germline CDR1 is SGDLS and CDR2 YYNGEE. CDR3 DNA sequence: TGTGCCAGCAGCAGGACGGCTGGGGACAATCAGCCCCAGCATTTT. This codes for CASSRTAGDNQPQHF.

The chain has TRBV6-1 and TRBJ2-7, with 7 bases that match TRBD1. Germline CDR1 is MNHNS and CDR2 is SASEGT. This CDR3 has 16 residues. Unmatched junction bases numbered 14, after V lost 3 bases and J lost 6 bases. The DNA for the CDR3 is TGTGCCAGCAGTGATGGGACGACAGGGCTCTCTGGCGAGCAGTACTTC. Protein: CASSDGTTGLSGEQYF.